These 17 T cell receptor beta chains were all obtained from the same sample, sequenced in a study of T-cell memory formation after mild COVID-19. TCRdb recomputed calls from the 5' RACE reads with MiXCR, one row per CDR3 protein. The table records 300,000 to 350,000 distinct CDR3 sequences, approximately 13% of them present only once. Sequencing was carried out using PBMCs or a T cell subset sorted from them (not recorded which). All receptors come from a man between 18 and 35 years old who had mild COVID-19 (a few samples of this study predate the infection). Cell type and time point are not known.

The genes are TRBV13 and TRBJ1-1; weak D call: TRBD1 (6 bases). This CDR3 has 15 residues. Germline values: CDR1 PRHDT, CDR2 FYEKMQ (reference sequence). V dropped 5 bases and J dropped 1 base, with 14 bases sitting between them. CDR3 sequence reads: CASSEGRGENTEAFF. The CDR3 bases are TGTGCCAGCAGCGAAGGGAGGGGGGAGAACACTGAAGCTTTCTTT.

This clonotype has more than one count but fewer than ten. The chain recombines TRBV7-9 with TRBJ1-5; maybe TRBD1 (5 bases). Germline V gene sequence: CDR1 SEHNR, CDR2 FQNEAQ (reference sequence). The CDR3 has 13 residues. Trimming took off 0 bases at V and 7 bases at J, with 7 bases between the two ends. CDR3 DNA sequence: TGTGCCAGCAGCTTAGCGGGGCTCCAGCCCCAGCATTTT. Its protein is CASSLAGLQPQHF.

This clonotype was detected only a few times. This chain joins TRBV4-1 and TRBJ2-5; TRBD2 agrees at 11 bases. The CDR3 spans 16 residues. The V gene's germline CDR1 is MGHRA and CDR2 YSYEKL. V shed 2 bases and J 4 bases; nucleotides not matched to a gene: 6. CDR3 sequence reads: CASSQTLAGGPETQYF. The DNA for the CDR3 is TGCGCCAGCAGCCAAACATTAGCGGGGGGGCCAGAGACCCAGTACTTC.

CDR3 nucleotide sequence: TGTGCCAGCAGTTACGGTGACGCCAAAAACATTCAGTACTTC. As protein: CASSYGDAKNIQYF. The V and J genes are TRBV6-6 and TRBJ2-4; the D is unclear. The CDR3 length is 14 residues. Germline V gene lookup returns CDR1 MNHNY and CDR2 SVGAGI (reference sequence). Deletions cut 2 bases from V and 1 base from J, with 6 bases between.

This clonotype appeared a few times. The gene calls are TRBV7-9 and TRBJ2-1; 8 positions agree with TRBD2. Germline-derived CDR1 and CDR2 are SEHNR and FQNEAQ (reference sequence). Trimming at V came to 4 bases and at J to 6 bases, leaving 8 bases not matched to a gene. This CDR3 contains 15 residues. CDR3 sequence (DNA): TGTGCCAGCAGCTCAGGGGCGGGGGGATTCAATGAGCAGTTCTTC. Encoded protein: CASSSGAGGFNEQFF.

The V call is TRBV6-2 or TRBV6-3, the J call TRBJ2-5; D is unclear. V was shortened by 4 bases and J by 2 bases, with 11 bases between the two germline ends. CDR3 length equals 14 residues. The germline V gene has CDR1 MNHEY and CDR2 SVGEGT. CDR3 sequence: CASSSSEVQETQYF. In nucleotides, the CDR3 is TGTGCCAGCAGTTCCTCCGAGGTACAAGAGACCCAGTACTTC.

This clonotype came up many times. The chain is built from TRBV6-5 and TRBJ1-1; D is uncertain. The germline V and J ends were trimmed by 0 bases and 0 bases, with 8 bases remaining between them. The CDR3 extends over 15 amino acids. Germline-derived CDR1 and CDR2 are MNHEY and SVGAGI. The CDR3 is CASSYSGTLNTEAFF. CDR3 nucleotide sequence: TGTGCCAGCAGTTACTCAGGCACCTTGAACACTGAAGCTTTCTTT.

The rearrangement uses TRBV6-5 and TRBJ2-3; no clear D gene. From germline, CDR1 is MNHEY and CDR2 SVGAGI. The V gene lost 0 bases and the J gene lost 2 bases, with 9 bases spanning the gap. The CDR3 runs to 15 residues. The CDR3 is CASSYSSWDTDTQYF. DNA for the CDR3: TGTGCCAGCAGTTACTCGAGTTGGGACACAGATACGCAGTATTTT.

V usage is TRBV20-1 and J usage is TRBJ1-4, with D possibly being TRBD1 (6 bases). The CDR3 runs 17 residues. Germline CDR1 is DFQATT and CDR2 is SNEGSKA (reference sequence). The V and J ends lost 6 bases and 4 bases respectively, with 24 bases between them. The CDR3 reads CSATPAGGQLDNEKLFF. CDR3 nucleotides: TGCAGTGCCACCCCCGCGGGGGGGCAGCTGGATAATGAAAAACTGTTTTTT.

This clonotype has more than one count but fewer than ten. This chain uses TRBV14 with TRBJ2-7; D may be TRBD1 (6 bases). This CDR3 is built from 16 residues. V was trimmed by 1 base and J by 3 bases, leaving 16 bases between them. Per germline, CDR1 SGHDN and CDR2 FVKESK. CDR3: CASSQALRTANYEQYF. The CDR3, as DNA: TGTGCCAGCAGCCAAGCTCTCCGGACAGCCAACTACGAGCAGTACTTC.

The rearrangement joins TRBV20-1 to TRBJ1-1; unclear D gene. CDR3 length equals 13 residues. Germline V CDR1 and CDR2: DFQATT, SNEGSKA (reference sequence). The ends were cut back, 2 bases at V and 4 bases at J, with 11 bases in the middle. The CDR3 here is CSARKSVGTEAFF. CDR3 DNA sequence: TGCAGTGCTAGAAAGAGTGTCGGCACTGAAGCTTTCTTT.

This chain joins TRBV29-1 and TRBJ1-1; D possibly corresponds to TRBD1 (5 bases). The CDR3 extends over 8 amino acids. CDR1 and CDR2 from the germline V gene are SQVTM and ANQGSEA. DNA for the CDR3: TGCGGGGTAGGGGACGCTTTCTTT. This translates into CGVGDAFF.

This clonotype was seen a handful of times. The chain has TRBV12-3 or TRBV12-4 and TRBJ2-1; a weak D match, TRBD2 (6 bases). Trimming left V 3 bases short and J 0 bases short, with 12 bases between. The CDR3 runs 16 residues. DNA of the CDR3: TGTGCCAGCAGTTTCGGGGGAGCCTACTCCTACAATGAGCAGTTCTTC. Its translation is CASSFGGAYSYNEQFF.

The genes are TRBV2 and TRBJ2-1; no reliable D call. Trimming cost V 6 bases and J 0 bases, with 3 bases left between them. From germline, CDR1 is SNHLY and CDR2 FYNNEI. The CDR3 spans 12 residues. In nucleotides, the CDR3 is TGTGCCAGCAGGGTCTCCTACAATGAGCAGTTCTTC. It specifies CASRVSYNEQFF. Supplemented by reference TRBV2 and TRBJ2-1, the full variable domain reads EPEVTQTPSHQVTQMGQEVILRCVPISNHLYFYWYRQILGQKVEFLVSFYNNEISEKSEIFDDQFSVERPDGSNFTLKIRSTKLEDSAMYFCASRVSYNEQFFGPGTRLTVL.

This clonotype was detected a few times. V gene TRBV20-1 combines with J gene TRBJ1-1; unclear D gene. V was pared by 1 base and J by 11 bases, with 14 bases between. Per the germline V gene, CDR1 is DFQATT and CDR2 is SNEGSKA (reference sequence). CDR3 length equals 12 residues. The CDR3 spells CSARAPLNPAFF. CDR3 sequence (DNA): TGCAGTGCTAGAGCCCCTTTAAACCCGGCTTTCTTT.

This clonotype was counted between two and nine times. The chain joins TRBV20-1 to TRBJ1-5, with D unclear. The germline V gene has CDR1 DFQATT and CDR2 SNEGSKA (reference sequence). Trimming took 5 bases from V and 4 from J, leaving 12 bases between them. The CDR3 loop spans 13 amino acids. The CDR3 DNA is TGCAGTGCTCTAAGGAGCCTGAATCAGCCCCAGCATTTT. Its protein product is CSALRSLNQPQHF.

This clonotype was seen a few times. The V and J genes are TRBV6-1 and TRBJ2-3; TRBD2 matches 8 bases. Unmatched junction bases numbered 4, after V lost 5 bases and J lost 3 bases. This CDR3 region has 14 residues. In germline, CDR1 is MNHNS, CDR2 SASEGT. The CDR3 DNA follows: TGTGCCAGCAGTCCCAGACTAGCGACAGATACGCAGTATTTT. Amino acid sequence: CASSPRLATDTQYF.